The 3 T cell receptor beta chains in this list originate from one sample, sequenced in a study of T cells after yellow fever vaccination. Each CDR3 protein is one row after TCRdb ran MiXCR on the 5' RACE reads. The sample consists of 200,000 to 300,000 distinct CDR3 sequences, roughly 6.3% of them appearing once. The specimen comprised CD4+ T cells sorted from PBMCs, sampled on the day of the yellow fever booster vaccination. Receptor source: a man aged 25 to 40 who received the YFV17D yellow fever vaccine.

This clonotype showed up just a few times. The rearrangement joins TRBV20-1 to TRBJ1-2; TRBD1 agrees at 8 bases. The CDR3 has 13 amino acids. CDR1 and CDR2 from the germline V gene are DFQATT and SNEGSKA (reference sequence). The V segment lost 5 bases and the J segment 1 base; nucleotides outside the gene matches: 3. The CDR3 protein is CSAAGQDNYGYTF. The CDR3 DNA is TGCAGTGCTGCGGGACAGGATAACTATGGCTACACCTTC.

This rearrangement joins TRBV11-3 to TRBJ2-2; 10 nucleotides line up with TRBD2. The CDR3 contains 17 residues. V dropped 0 bases and J dropped 1; count of bases not matched to a gene: 2. The germline CDR1 and CDR2 sequences are SGHNT and YENEEA. This chain's CDR3 is CASSLDGLAENTGELFF. The CDR3 DNA follows: TGTGCCAGCAGCTTAGATGGACTAGCGGAGAACACCGGGGAGCTGTTTTTT.

This clonotype was detected ten times or more. The rearrangement uses TRBV5-1 and TRBJ2-1; perhaps TRBD2 as D (6 bases). This CDR3 is built from 14 residues. Germline-derived CDR1 and CDR2 are SGHRS and YFSETQ. V dropped 5 bases and J dropped 0 bases, with 9 bases sitting between them. CDR3 bases: TGCGCCAGCAGAACGGGGGACTCCTACAATGAGCAGTTCTTC. Protein sequence: CASRTGDSYNEQFF.